This T cell receptor beta chain was captured in a study of cytomegalovirus exposure and HLA in healthy donors. PCR involved 60 Vbeta and 13 Jbeta primers. TCRdb's copy holds only in-frame clones and misses some; the assay was immunoSEQ multiplex PCR. The data show approximately 130,000 clones, roughly 73% seen once. A remark on this clone: What it recognizes is unknown.

Overall study findings and caveats: CMV serostatus was the only immune exposure information that was available. CMV antigen specificity was confirmed in vitro for a few CMV-associated chains. Cytomegalovirus-associated TCR beta chains were listed, numbering 150 to 200.

Losses at the gene ends were 2 bases for V and 6 bases for J; bases not matched to a gene: 6. The CDR3 covers 14 residues. Germline CDR1 reads MNHEY; CDR2 reads SMNVEV (reference sequence). Source material: PBMCs. The chain couples TRBV27 to TRBJ1-1, with 7 bases aligning to TRBD1. This receptor was identified in a male donor in good health and CMV-seronegative. The CDR3 DNA sequence: TGTGCCAGCAGTTTAATGGGTCAGGGGGCTGAAGCTTTCTTT. Its translation is CASSLMGQGAEAFF.